The sequence of this T cell receptor beta chain was determined in a study of blood T cells in healthy people across ages. On this clonotype itself: Its target is not known.

The CDR3 runs to 13 residues. Germline CDR1 and CDR2: DFQATT and SNEGSKA (reference sequence). V lost 6 bases, J lost 3 bases, and 12 bases lay in between. Study-wide findings and caveats: Whereas aged donors had fewer naive CD4+ cells, long-lived donors had more of them and higher diversity. PBMC samples, being unsorted, prevented any conclusive comparison of naive and antigen-experienced cells.

No fewer than 5.5 micrograms of total RNA were isolated from every sample. Sample-barcoded 5' priming and a J-beta primer mix drove a second PCR of roughly 7 to 11 cycles. TCRdb re-called the 5' RACE reads with MiXCR, one entry per CDR3 protein. Here the sample spans 380,000 or so distinct CDR3 sequences, about half being singletons. Material: blood. This receptor was taken from a man aged 60 to 69 in good health. This chain connects TRBV20-1 to TRBJ2-1; tentative D call: TRBD1 (6 bases). CDR3 protein: CSAPGTHYNEQFF. The CDR3 region has the DNA TGCAGTGCACCCGGGACACACTACAATGAGCAGTTCTTC.